The clone carrying this TCR beta chain was recorded many times. Looked up from germline, CDR1 is KGHDR and CDR2 is SFDVKD. CDR3 length equals 13 residues. V dropped 7 bases and J dropped 0 bases, with 9 bases sitting between them. MiXCR, run by TCRdb on the 5' RACE reads, gives a single entry per CDR3 protein. The sample shows 45,000 or so distinct CDR3 sequences, roughly 7% of them seen only once. This sample is drawn from a study of early T cells in non-severe SARS-CoV-2 infection. V usage is TRBV24-1 and J usage is TRBJ2-7; no definite D call. The sequence derives from an adult who was a healthcare worker with PCR-confirmed SARS-CoV-2 infection or an uninfected control (not recorded which). Input material: whole blood. The CDR3 nucleotides read TGTGCCACCAGGGCCAGCGACTCCTACGAGCAGTACTTC. This codes for CATRASDSYEQYF.